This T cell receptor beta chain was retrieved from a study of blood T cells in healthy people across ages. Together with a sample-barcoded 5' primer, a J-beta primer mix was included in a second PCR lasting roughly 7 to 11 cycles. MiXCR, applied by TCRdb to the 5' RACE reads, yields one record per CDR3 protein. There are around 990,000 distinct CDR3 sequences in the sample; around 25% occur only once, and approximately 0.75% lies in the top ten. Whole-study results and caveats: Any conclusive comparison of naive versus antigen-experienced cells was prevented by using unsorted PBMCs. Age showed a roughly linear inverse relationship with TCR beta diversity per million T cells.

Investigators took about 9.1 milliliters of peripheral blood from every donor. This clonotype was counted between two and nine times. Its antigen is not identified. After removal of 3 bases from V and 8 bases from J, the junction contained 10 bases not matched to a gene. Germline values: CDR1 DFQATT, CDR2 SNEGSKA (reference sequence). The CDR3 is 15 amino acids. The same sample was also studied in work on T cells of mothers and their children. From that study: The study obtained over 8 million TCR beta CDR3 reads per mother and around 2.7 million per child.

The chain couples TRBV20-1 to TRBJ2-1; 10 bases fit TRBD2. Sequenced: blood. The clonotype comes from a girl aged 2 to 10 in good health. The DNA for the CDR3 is TGCAGTGCTAGCCCACCTAGCGGGAGAATCGATGAGCAGTTCTTC. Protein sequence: CSASPPSGRIDEQFF.